This paragraph reports one TCR beta chain. The sample belongs to a study of blood T cell repertoires in COVID-19. Background on the study: COVID-19 samples collected from the United States, Italy and Spain covered acute and convalescent phases. PBMCs, B-cell-depleted T cells, or T cells were the source of the cDNA or gDNA that made up the material.

Germline lookup yields CDR1 LNHDA and CDR2 SQIVND (reference sequence). This CDR3 is 13 amino acids long. Trimming cost V 10 bases and J 3 bases, with 15 bases left between them. Per the original methods: Amplification with reference gene primers provided the estimates of nucleated cell counts. Libraries were prepared by immunoSEQ multiplex PCR; TCRdb keeps only in-frame clonotypes and omits some of them. V and J calls and clone size follow that table, whereas D and trimming were derived from the DNA. The data contain approximately 180,000 clones, about 79% of them singletons. V and J are TRBV19 and TRBJ1-1; D is uncertain. Sample: peripheral blood. The source is a woman in her 70s with acute or convalescent COVID-19. The chain's CDR3 is CATSPGWHTEAFF. DNA for the CDR3: TGTGCCACCTCCCCAGGCTGGCACACTGAAGCTTTCTTT.